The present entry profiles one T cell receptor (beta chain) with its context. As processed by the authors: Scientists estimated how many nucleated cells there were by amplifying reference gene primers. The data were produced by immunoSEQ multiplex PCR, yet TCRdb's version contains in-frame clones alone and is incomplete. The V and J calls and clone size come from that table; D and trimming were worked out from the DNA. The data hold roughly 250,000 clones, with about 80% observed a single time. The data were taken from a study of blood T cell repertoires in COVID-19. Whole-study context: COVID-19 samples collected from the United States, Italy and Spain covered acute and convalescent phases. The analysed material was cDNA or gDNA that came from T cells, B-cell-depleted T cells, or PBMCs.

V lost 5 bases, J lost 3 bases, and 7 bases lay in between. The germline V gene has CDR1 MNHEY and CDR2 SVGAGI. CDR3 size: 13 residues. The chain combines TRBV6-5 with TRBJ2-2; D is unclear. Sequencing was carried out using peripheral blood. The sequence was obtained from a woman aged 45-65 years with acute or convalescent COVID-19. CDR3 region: CASSPRYTGELFF. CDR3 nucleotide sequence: TGTGCCAGCAGTCCTAGGTACACCGGGGAGCTGTTTTTT.